The 27 T cell receptor beta chains below all came from one sample that was sequenced in a study of cytomegalovirus exposure and HLA in healthy donors. Vbeta (60) and Jbeta (13) primers were used in the PCR. Data came from immunoSEQ multiplex PCR; TCRdb stores just in-frame clones and leaves some out. The repertoire holds about 150,000 clones, with 79% as singletons. The sample was PBMCs. The receptors shown here come from a man aged 45-65 years in good health and CMV-seropositive.

Comments on this clone: An end of the junction differs from the germline gene, which may be a read error. V usage is TRBV7-9 and J usage is TRBJ2-2; 11 bases line up with TRBD2. Germline V gene lookup returns CDR1 SEHNR and CDR2 FQNEAQ (reference sequence). The length of the CDR3 is 16 residues. CDR3 nucleotide sequence: TGTTCCAGCAGCTCTACTAGCGGGAGACGGGCCGGGGAGCTGTTTTTT. It encodes CSSSSTSGRRAGELFF.

The CDR3 nucleotides read TGTGCCAGCAGCTATGACAGGGCAGATACGCAGTATTTT. Its translation is CASSYDRADTQYF. This chain links TRBV11-2 with TRBJ2-3, with 7 bases lining up with TRBD1. Germline lookup yields CDR1 SGHAT and CDR2 FQNNGV. The CDR3 has 13 amino acids. The V gene end was trimmed by 4 bases and the J gene end by 4 bases; junction bases not matched to a gene: 2.

The chain has TRBV6-5 and TRBJ2-2; possibly TRBD2 for D (5 bases). This CDR3 has 13 residues. CDR1 is MNHEY and CDR2 is SVGAGI in the germline V gene. The V gene lost 5 bases and the J gene lost 4 bases, with 8 bases spanning the gap. CDR3 bases: TGTGCCAGCAGTCCCGGGGTCACCGGGGAGCTGTTTTTT. The encoded protein is CASSPGVTGELFF.

This clone showed up just a few times. V is TRBV7-2 and J is TRBJ1-6, with unresolved D. The V gene's germline CDR1 is SGHTA and CDR2 FQGNSA. This CDR3 comprises 14 residues. V was pared by 1 base and J by 10 bases, with 11 bases between. CDR3 protein: CASSLGEAGSPLHF. The CDR3 nucleotides are TGTGCCAGCAGCTTAGGGGAGGCGGGATCACCCCTCCACTTT.

The chain is built from TRBV28 and TRBJ2-7, with TRBD1 identical over 7 bases. V shed 6 bases and J 1 base; nucleotides not matched to a gene: 9. The germline gives CDR1 MDHEN, CDR2 SYDVKM. The CDR3 has 15 amino acids. The chain's CDR3 is CASSSFDRASYEQYF. CDR3 DNA: TGTGCCAGCAGCTCCTTCGACAGGGCTTCCTACGAGCAGTACTTC.

V gene TRBV14 combines with J gene TRBJ2-4; D unclear. V lost 4 bases and J 8 bases, leaving 12 bases between the germline ends. Germline CDR1 is SGHDN and CDR2 is FVKESK. The CDR3 contains 13 residues. The CDR3 nucleotides are TGTGCCAGCAGCCCCCGACTGGCCCACATTCAGTACTTC. Translated: CASSPRLAHIQYF.

This chain joins TRBV10-3 and TRBJ2-7; TRBD2 agrees at 10 bases. CDR1 ENHRY and CDR2 SYGVKD come from the germline V gene. V lost 0 bases, J lost 5 bases, and 7 bases stayed unmatched. The CDR3 extends over 16 amino acids. This CDR3 is CAISESGPLAGDEQYF. In nucleotides, the CDR3 is TGTGCCATCAGTGAGTCTGGTCCTCTAGCGGGAGACGAGCAGTACTTC.

The CDR3 DNA sequence: TGTGCCAGCAGCTTAGTTTCACAGGGTGGTCAGCCCCAGCATTTT. Its translation is CASSLVSQGGQPQHF. The chain recombines TRBV7-2 with TRBJ1-5, with a possible D match to TRBD1 (6 bases). The germline CDR1 and CDR2 sequences are SGHTA and FQGNSA. V shed 1 base and J shed 6 bases, with 13 bases lying between them. CDR3 size: 15 residues.

This clone was seen once. The chain links TRBV7-3 to TRBJ2-7; 10 nucleotides align to TRBD2. The CDR3 runs 14 residues. J was trimmed by 4 bases and V by 3 bases; bases with no gene match: 3. Per the germline V gene, CDR1 is SGHTA and CDR2 is FQGTGA. CDR3 DNA sequence: TGTGCCAGCAGCTTTAGGACTAGCGGATACGAGCAGTACTTC. Translation gives CASSFRTSGYEQYF.

V usage is TRBV23-1 and J usage is TRBJ2-3, with D perhaps matching TRBD1 (5 bases). TRBV23-1 is recorded as an ORF, its role being uncertain. The CDR3 runs 15 residues. Trimming shortened V by 0 bases and J by 2 bases, and 9 bases separated the two germline ends. CDR3 sequence: CASSQSHRYTDTQYF. The CDR3 DNA sequence: TGCGCCAGCAGTCAATCGCACAGGTACACAGATACGCAGTATTTT.

This clone has just one count. The V gene is TRBV5-1, the J gene TRBJ1-1, with D unclear. Germline V gives CDR1 SGHRS, CDR2 YFSETQ. V was cut by 0 bases and J by 8 bases, with 8 bases left in between. There are 12 residues in the CDR3. In nucleotides, the CDR3 is TGCGCCAGCAGCTTGGCTGGGCCCGAAGCTTTCTTT. It is translated as CASSLAGPEAFF.

This sequence joins TRBV28 and TRBJ2-7; maybe TRBD2 (6 bases). The CDR3 runs 18 residues. Germline loops: CDR1 MDHEN, CDR2 SYDVKM. Trimming took 2 bases from V and 3 from J, leaving 23 bases between them. This chain's CDR3 is CASSLRGVGGGTLYEQYF. CDR3 coding DNA: TGTGCCAGCAGTTTACGGGGTGTCGGGGGAGGAACCCTCTACGAGCAGTACTTC.

The V call is TRBV28, the J call TRBJ1-2; 9 bases line up with TRBD1. Germline lookup yields CDR1 MDHEN and CDR2 SYDVKM. The CDR3 is 13 residues long. Trimming removed 6 bases from V and 7 bases from J; junction bases left unmatched: 6. The CDR3 spells CASRTGTGSGYTF. The DNA for the CDR3 is TGTGCCAGCAGAACCGGGACAGGGTCTGGCTACACCTTC.

In this sample, this clone turned up once. The rearrangement joins TRBV6-6 to TRBJ1-2, with 11 positions matching TRBD1. Germline assignment: CDR1 MNHNY and CDR2 SVGAGI (reference sequence). Trimming removed 6 bases from V and 4 bases from J; junction bases left unmatched: 1. There are 13 residues in the CDR3. This CDR3 is CASRGQGAYGYTF. Written as DNA, the CDR3 is TGTGCCAGCAGAGGACAGGGGGCCTATGGCTACACCTTC.

This chain links TRBV7-2 with TRBJ1-2; 9 bases map to TRBD1. CDR1 SGHTA and CDR2 FQGNSA come from the germline V gene. V trimming: 5 bases; J trimming: 3 bases; junction bases outside the gene matches: 4. The CDR3 loop spans 14 amino acids. This CDR3 is CASSTRTGDYGYTF. The DNA for the CDR3 is TGTGCCAGCAGCACGCGGACAGGGGACTATGGCTACACCTTC.

As regards this clone: The sample contains more than one DNA sequence encoding this CDR3. The CDR3 DNA is TGCGCCAGCAGCTTGGACAGGGTAAACTATGGCTACACCTTC. Protein sequence: CASSLDRVNYGYTF. This chain joins TRBV5-1 and TRBJ1-2, with D perhaps TRBD1 (6 bases). Germline V lookup: CDR1 SGHRS, CDR2 YFSETQ. V lost 0 bases and J 2 bases, leaving 8 bases between the germline ends. The CDR3 covers 14 residues.

CDR3 sequence (DNA): TGTGCCAGCAGAGGGTGGGGCCCCGGGGAGACCCAGTACTTC. This codes for CASRGWGPGETQYF. The chain uses TRBV2 and TRBJ2-5; D possibly corresponds to TRBD1 (5 bases). The CDR3 covers 14 residues. V was cut by 6 bases and J by 5 bases, with 16 bases left in between. Germline-derived CDR1 and CDR2 are SNHLY and FYNNEI.

V usage is TRBV27 and J usage is TRBJ2-1; D possibly corresponds to TRBD2 (6 bases). Germline V gives CDR1 MNHEY, CDR2 SMNVEV (reference sequence). This CDR3 has 14 residues. V lost 3 bases to trimming and J lost 9 bases, with 15 bases between them. CDR3 protein: CASSFRSGGAEQFF. The CDR3 DNA reads TGTGCCAGCAGTTTCCGATCCGGCGGGGCTGAGCAGTTCTTC.

The J gene is TRBJ2-1, the V gene TRBV5-1; 8 bases map to TRBD2. CDR3 length equals 15 residues. CDR1 and CDR2 from the germline V gene are SGHRS and YFSETQ. The junction had 10 bases not matched to a gene; V was cut back by 2 bases and J by 9 bases. CDR3 bases: TGCGCCAGCAGCTTTGAGGGACTAGGGTTAGGTGAGCAGTTCTTC. It is translated as CASSFEGLGLGEQFF.

The J gene is TRBJ2-1, the V gene TRBV11-2, with D possibly being TRBD2 (6 bases). Germline V gene sequence: CDR1 SGHAT, CDR2 FQNNGV. Trimming pared 2 bases from V and 4 bases from J, leaving 9 bases between. This CDR3 contains 14 residues. The CDR3 reads CASSLIAEYNEQFF. The CDR3 DNA follows: TGTGCCAGCAGCTTAATAGCGGAGTACAATGAGCAGTTCTTC.

The CDR3, as DNA: TGTGCCAGCAGGGGGACAGGGCTTGGGGGAGGACTCACAGATACGCAGTATTTT. This gives the protein CASRGTGLGGGLTDTQYF. V usage is TRBV28 and J usage is TRBJ2-3; 9 bases are shared with TRBD1. V gave up 6 bases and J gave up 2 bases; unmatched junction bases: 15. Germline CDR1 and CDR2: MDHEN and SYDVKM. The CDR3 is 18 residues long.

This clone was observed a few times. J is TRBJ1-4 and V is TRBV10-3; maybe TRBD1 (5 bases). The germline V gene has CDR1 ENHRY and CDR2 SYGVKD. This CDR3 has 13 residues. Trimming stripped 6 bases from V and 8 bases from J, with 13 bases between. CDR3 in DNA: TGTGCCATCAGAGCTACCGGGGGAGAAAAACTGTTTTTT. Translating it yields CAIRATGGEKLFF.

The gene calls are TRBV5-4 and TRBJ2-7, with 7 nucleotides matching TRBD2. This CDR3 has 14 amino acids. V lost 2 bases, J lost 2 bases, and 4 bases stayed unmatched. The V gene's germline CDR1 is SGHNT and CDR2 YYREEE (reference sequence). The CDR3 spells CASSFPGLAYEQYF. CDR3 nucleotides: TGTGCCAGCAGCTTCCCTGGACTAGCCTACGAGCAGTACTTC.

V and J are TRBV5-1 and TRBJ1-2; TRBD1 matches 10 bases. Germline lookup yields CDR1 SGHRS and CDR2 YFSETQ. J was trimmed by 5 bases and V by 2 bases; bases with no gene match: 9. The CDR3 sequence is 16 residues long. CDR3 nucleotide sequence: TGCGCCAGCAGCTTCAGCGGGACAGGGGACTCTTATGGCTACACCTTC. Protein sequence: CASSFSGTGDSYGYTF.

This chain joins TRBV11-2 and TRBJ2-5; D perhaps matches TRBD2 (7 bases). V lost 5 bases to trimming and J lost 12 bases, with 22 bases between them. This CDR3 spans 14 amino acids. Germline values: CDR1 SGHAT, CDR2 FQNNGV. This CDR3 reads CASSPAIGGGRKYF. The DNA for the CDR3 is TGTGCCAGCAGCCCGGCTATAGGGGGAGGGAGAAAGTACTTC.

The V call is TRBV6-4, the J call TRBJ2-2, with 12 positions matching TRBD2. Germline V gene lookup returns CDR1 MRHNA and CDR2 SNTAGT. This CDR3 spans 15 amino acids. V gave up 6 bases and J gave up 6 bases; unmatched junction bases: 5. CDR3 nucleotides: TGTGCCAGCAGCGCGCTAGCGGGAGGGCCCGGGGAGCTGTTTTTT. Amino acid sequence: CASSALAGGPGELFF.

In DNA, the CDR3 is TGTGCCAGCAGCTTAGCGAGGAGCTCCTACAATGAGCAGTTCTTC. Its translation: CASSLARSSYNEQFF. The genes are TRBV7-6 and TRBJ2-1; D not certain. V gave up 0 bases and J gave up 0 bases, with 6 bases separating them. Per the germline V gene, CDR1 is SGHVS and CDR2 is FNYEAQ. The CDR3 extends over 15 amino acids.